This T cell receptor (beta chain) derives from a study of identical twins. This CDR3 contains 15 residues. V dropped 5 bases and J dropped 1 base, with 14 bases sitting between them. In TCRdb, the 5' RACE reads were re-called with MiXCR into one record per CDR3 protein. This sample has 640,000 or so distinct CDR3 sequences, with roughly 6% found just once. The sequence derives from a man aged 18 to 30 in good health. The sample comprised naive T cells sorted from blood. This sequence joins TRBV12-3 or TRBV12-4 and TRBJ1-1, with D hard to call. CDR3 DNA: TGTGCCAGCAGTCTACTTTACGACTCGAACACTGAAGCTTTCTTT. Protein sequence: CASSLLYDSNTEAFF.